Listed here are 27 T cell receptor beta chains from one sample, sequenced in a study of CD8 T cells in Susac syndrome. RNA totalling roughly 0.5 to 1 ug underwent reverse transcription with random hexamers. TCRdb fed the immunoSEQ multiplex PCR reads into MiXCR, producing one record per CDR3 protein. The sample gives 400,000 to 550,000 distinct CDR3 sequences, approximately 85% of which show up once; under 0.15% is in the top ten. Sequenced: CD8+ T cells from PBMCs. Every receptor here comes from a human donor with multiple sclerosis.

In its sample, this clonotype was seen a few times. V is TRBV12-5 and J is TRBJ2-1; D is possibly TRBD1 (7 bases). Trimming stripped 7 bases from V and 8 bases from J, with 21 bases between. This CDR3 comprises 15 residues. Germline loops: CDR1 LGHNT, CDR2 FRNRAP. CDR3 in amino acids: CASDGRQGMVYEQFF. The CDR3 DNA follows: TGTGCTAGTGACGGGAGACAGGGTATGGTCTATGAGCAGTTCTTC.

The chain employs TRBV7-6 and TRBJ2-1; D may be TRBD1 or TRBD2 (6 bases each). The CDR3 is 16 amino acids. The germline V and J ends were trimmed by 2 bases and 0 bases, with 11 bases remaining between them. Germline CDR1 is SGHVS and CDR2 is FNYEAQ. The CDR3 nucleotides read TGTGCCAGCAGCTTAAGGGGGGTTGGCTCCTACAATGAGCAGTTCTTC. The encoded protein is CASSLRGVGSYNEQFF.

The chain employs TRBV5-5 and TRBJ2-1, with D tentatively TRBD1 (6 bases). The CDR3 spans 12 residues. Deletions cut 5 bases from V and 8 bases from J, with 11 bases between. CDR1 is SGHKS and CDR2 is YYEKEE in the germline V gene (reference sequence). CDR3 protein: CASSYAGDEQFF. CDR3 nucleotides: TGTGCCAGCAGTTATGCAGGGGATGAGCAGTTCTTC.

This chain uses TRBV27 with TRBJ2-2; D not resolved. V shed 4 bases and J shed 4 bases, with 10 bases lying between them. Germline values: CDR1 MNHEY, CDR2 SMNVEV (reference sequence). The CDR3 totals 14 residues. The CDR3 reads CASSWFGGTGELFF. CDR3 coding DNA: TGTGCCAGCAGTTGGTTCGGCGGCACCGGGGAGCTGTTTTTT.

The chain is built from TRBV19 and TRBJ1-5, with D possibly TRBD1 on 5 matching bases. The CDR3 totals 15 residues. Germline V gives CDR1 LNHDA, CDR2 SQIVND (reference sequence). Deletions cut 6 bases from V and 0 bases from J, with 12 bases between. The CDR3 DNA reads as TGTGCCAGTAGAGGGGAGGCCTATAGCAATCAGCCCCAGCATTTT. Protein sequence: CASRGEAYSNQPQHF.

The DNA for the CDR3 is TGTGCCAGTAGTATAGATTATGGCGGGGACTCCTACAATGAGCAGTTCTTC. Residues: CASSIDYGGDSYNEQFF. The V and J genes are TRBV19 and TRBJ2-1; D may be TRBD2 (6 bases). V gave up 0 bases and J gave up 0 bases, with 12 bases separating them. This CDR3 region has 17 residues. Germline loops: CDR1 LNHDA, CDR2 SQIVND (reference sequence). The whole variable domain, filled in from reference TRBV19 and TRBJ2-1, reads DGGITQSPKYLFRKEGQNVTLSCEQNLNHDAMYWYRQDPGQGLRLIYYSQIVNDFQKGDIAEGYSVSREKKESFPLTVTSAQKNPTAFYLCASSIDYGGDSYNEQFFGPGTRLTVL.

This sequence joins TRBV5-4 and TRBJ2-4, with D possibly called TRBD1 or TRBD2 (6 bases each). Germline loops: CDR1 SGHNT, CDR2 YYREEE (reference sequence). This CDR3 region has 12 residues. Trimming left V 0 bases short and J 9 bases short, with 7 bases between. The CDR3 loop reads CASSLAGAIQYF. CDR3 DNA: TGTGCCAGCAGCTTGGCGGGGGCCATTCAGTACTTC. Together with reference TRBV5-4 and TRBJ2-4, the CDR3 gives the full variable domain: ETGVTQSPTHLIKTRGQQVTLRCSSQSGHNTVSWYQQALGQGPQFIFQYYREEENGRGNFPPRFSGLQFPNYSSELNVNALELDDSALYLCASSLAGAIQYFGAGTRLSVL.

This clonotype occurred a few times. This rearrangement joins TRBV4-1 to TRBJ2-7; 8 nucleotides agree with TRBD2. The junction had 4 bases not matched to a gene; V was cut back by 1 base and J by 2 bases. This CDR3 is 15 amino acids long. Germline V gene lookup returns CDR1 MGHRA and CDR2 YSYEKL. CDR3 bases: TGCGCCAGCAGCCAAGTTAGCGGGATCACCTACGAGCAGTACTTC. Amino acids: CASSQVSGITYEQYF.

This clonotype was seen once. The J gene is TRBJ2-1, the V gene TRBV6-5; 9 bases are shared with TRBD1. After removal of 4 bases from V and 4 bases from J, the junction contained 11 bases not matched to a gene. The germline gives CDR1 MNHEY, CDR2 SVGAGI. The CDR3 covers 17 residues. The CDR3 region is CASSWGTGTGNYNEQFF. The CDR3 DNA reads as TGTGCCAGCAGTTGGGGTACCGGGACAGGGAATTACAATGAGCAGTTCTTC.

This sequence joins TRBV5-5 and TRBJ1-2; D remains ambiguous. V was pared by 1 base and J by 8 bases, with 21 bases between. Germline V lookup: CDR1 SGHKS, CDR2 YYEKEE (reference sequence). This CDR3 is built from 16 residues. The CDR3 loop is CASSLSGVQQVYGYTF. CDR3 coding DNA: TGTGCCAGCAGCTTGAGTGGGGTTCAACAAGTCTACGGCTACACCTTC. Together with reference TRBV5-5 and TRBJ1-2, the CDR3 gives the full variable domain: DAGVTQSPTHLIKTRGQQVTLRCSPISGHKSVSWYQQVLGQGPQFIFQYYEKEERGRGNFPDRFSARQFPNYSSELNVNALLLGDSALYLCASSLSGVQQVYGYTFGSGTRLTVV.

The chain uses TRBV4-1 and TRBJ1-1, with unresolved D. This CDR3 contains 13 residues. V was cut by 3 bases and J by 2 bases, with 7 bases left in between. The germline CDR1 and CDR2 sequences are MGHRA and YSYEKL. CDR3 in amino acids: CASSQGDNTEAFF. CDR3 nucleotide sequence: TGCGCCAGCAGCCAGGGAGATAACACTGAAGCTTTCTTT.

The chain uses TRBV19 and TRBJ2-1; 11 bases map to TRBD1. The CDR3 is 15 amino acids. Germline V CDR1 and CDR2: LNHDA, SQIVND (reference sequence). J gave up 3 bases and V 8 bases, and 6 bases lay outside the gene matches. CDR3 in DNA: TGTGCCAGTCAAACCGGGACAGGGGGCTACAATGAGCAGTTCTTC. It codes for CASQTGTGGYNEQFF. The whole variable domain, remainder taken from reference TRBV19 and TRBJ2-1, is DGGITQSPKYLFRKEGQNVTLSCEQNLNHDAMYWYRQDPGQGLRLIYYSQIVNDFQKGDIAEGYSVSREKKESFPLTVTSAQKNPTAFYLCASQTGTGGYNEQFFGPGTRLTVL.

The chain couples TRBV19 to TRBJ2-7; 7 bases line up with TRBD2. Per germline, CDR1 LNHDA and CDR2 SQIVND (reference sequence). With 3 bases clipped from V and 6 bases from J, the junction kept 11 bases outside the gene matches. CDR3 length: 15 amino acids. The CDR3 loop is CASSIPGGSEAEQYF. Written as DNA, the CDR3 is TGTGCCAGTAGTATCCCGGGGGGATCAGAGGCCGAGCAGTACTTC. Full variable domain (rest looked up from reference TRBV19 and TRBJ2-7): DGGITQSPKYLFRKEGQNVTLSCEQNLNHDAMYWYRQDPGQGLRLIYYSQIVNDFQKGDIAEGYSVSREKKESFPLTVTSAQKNPTAFYLCASSIPGGSEAEQYFGPGTRLTVT.

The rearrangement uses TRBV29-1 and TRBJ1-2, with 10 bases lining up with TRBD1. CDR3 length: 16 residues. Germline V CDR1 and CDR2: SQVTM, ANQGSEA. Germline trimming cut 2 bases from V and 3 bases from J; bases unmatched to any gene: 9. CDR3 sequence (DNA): TGCAGCGTTGAACAGTATGGGACAGGGGACGACTATGGCTACACCTTC. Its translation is CSVEQYGTGDDYGYTF.

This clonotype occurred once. As DNA, the CDR3 is TGCGCCAGCAGCCATCTTAGCAATGAGCAGTTCTTC. Its translation is CASSHLSNEQFF. This chain connects TRBV4-1 to TRBJ2-1; unclear D gene. The V gene's germline CDR1 is MGHRA and CDR2 YSYEKL. V lost 3 bases and J 6 bases, leaving 6 bases between the germline ends. This CDR3 contains 12 residues.

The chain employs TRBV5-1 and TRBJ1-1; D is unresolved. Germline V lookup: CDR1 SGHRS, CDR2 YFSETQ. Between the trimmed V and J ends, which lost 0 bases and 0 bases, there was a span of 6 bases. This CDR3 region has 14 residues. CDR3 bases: TGCGCCAGCAGCTTGGCGGATTTGAACACTGAAGCTTTCTTT. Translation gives CASSLADLNTEAFF.

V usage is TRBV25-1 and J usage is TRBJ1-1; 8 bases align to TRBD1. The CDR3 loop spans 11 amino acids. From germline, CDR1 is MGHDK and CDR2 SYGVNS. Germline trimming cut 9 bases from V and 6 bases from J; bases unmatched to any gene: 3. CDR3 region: CASMTGAEAFF. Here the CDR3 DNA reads TGTGCCAGTATGACAGGGGCTGAAGCTTTCTTT. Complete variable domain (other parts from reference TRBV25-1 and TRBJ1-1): EADIYQTPRYLVIGTGKKITLECSQTMGHDKMYWYQQDPGMELHLIHYSYGVNSTEKGDLSSESTVSRIRTEHFPLTLESARPSHTSQYLCASMTGAEAFFGQGTRLTVV.

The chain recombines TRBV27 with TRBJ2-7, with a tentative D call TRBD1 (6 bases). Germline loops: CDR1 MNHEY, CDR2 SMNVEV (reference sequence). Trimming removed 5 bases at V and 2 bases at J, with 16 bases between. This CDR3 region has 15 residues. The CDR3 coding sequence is TGTGCCAGCAGTCACTGGACAGAGGCCCCCTACGAGCAGTACTTC. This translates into CASSHWTEAPYEQYF.

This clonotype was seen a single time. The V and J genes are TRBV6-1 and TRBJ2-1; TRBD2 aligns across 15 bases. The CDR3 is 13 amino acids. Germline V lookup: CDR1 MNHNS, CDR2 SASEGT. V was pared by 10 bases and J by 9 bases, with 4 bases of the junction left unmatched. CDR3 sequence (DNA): TGTGCCATCCCGGGACTAGCGGGGGGTGAGCAGTTCTTC. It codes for CAIPGLAGGEQFF.

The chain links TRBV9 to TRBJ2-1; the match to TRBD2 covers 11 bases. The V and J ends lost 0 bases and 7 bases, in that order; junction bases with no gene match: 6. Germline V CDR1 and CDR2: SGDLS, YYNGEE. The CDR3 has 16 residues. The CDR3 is CASSVGLAGIANEQFF. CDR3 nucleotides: TGTGCCAGCAGCGTAGGACTAGCGGGAATAGCAAATGAGCAGTTCTTC.

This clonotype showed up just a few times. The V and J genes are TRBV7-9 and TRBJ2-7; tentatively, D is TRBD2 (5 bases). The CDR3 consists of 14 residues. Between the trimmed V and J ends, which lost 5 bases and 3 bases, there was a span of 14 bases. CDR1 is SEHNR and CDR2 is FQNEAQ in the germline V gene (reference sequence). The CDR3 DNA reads TGTGCCAGCAGCCCTGACGGGGTTAGCTACGAGCAGTACTTC. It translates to CASSPDGVSYEQYF.

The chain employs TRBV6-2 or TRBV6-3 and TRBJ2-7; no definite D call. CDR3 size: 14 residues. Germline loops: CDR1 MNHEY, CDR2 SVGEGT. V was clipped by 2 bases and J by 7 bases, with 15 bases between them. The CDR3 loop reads CASSYKGNFGEQYF. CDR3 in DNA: TGTGCCAGCAGTTACAAAGGAAACTTTGGGGAGCAGTACTTC.

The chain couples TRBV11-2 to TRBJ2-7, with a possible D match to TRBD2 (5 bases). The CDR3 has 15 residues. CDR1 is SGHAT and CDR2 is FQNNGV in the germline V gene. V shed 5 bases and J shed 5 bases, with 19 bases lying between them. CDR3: CASSAEVGEYHEQYF. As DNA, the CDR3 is TGTGCCAGCAGCGCCGAGGTGGGAGAATACCACGAGCAGTACTTC. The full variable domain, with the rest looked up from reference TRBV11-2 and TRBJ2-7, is EAGVAQSPRYKIIEKRQSVAFWCNPISGHATLYWYQQILGQGPKLLIQFQNNGVVDDSQLPKDRFSAERLKGVDSTLKIQPAKLEDSAVYLCASSAEVGEYHEQYFGPGTRLTVT.

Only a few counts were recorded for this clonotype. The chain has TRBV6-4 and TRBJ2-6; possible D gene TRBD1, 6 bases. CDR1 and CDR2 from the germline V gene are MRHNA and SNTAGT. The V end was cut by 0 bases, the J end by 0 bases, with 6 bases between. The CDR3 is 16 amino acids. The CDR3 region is CASSDSGGSGANVLTF. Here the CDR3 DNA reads TGTGCCAGCAGTGACTCAGGGGGCTCTGGGGCCAACGTCCTGACTTTC.

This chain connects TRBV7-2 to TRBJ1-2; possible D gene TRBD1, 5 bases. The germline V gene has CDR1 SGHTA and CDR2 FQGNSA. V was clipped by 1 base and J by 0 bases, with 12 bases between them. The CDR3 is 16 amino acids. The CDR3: CASSLEGPIPNYGYTF. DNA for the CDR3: TGTGCCAGCAGCTTAGAGGGGCCGATACCTAACTATGGCTACACCTTC. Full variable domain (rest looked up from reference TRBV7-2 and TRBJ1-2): GAGVSQSPSNKVTEKGKDVELRCDPISGHTALYWYRQSLGQGLEFLIYFQGNSAPDKSGLPSDRFSAERTGGSVSTLTIQRTQQEDSAVYLCASSLEGPIPNYGYTFGSGTRLTVV.

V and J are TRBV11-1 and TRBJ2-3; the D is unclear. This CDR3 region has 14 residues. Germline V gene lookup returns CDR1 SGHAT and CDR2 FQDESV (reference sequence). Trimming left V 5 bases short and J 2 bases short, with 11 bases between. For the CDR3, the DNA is TGTGCCAGCAGCACCGGACCTTCCACAGATACGCAGTATTTT. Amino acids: CASSTGPSTDTQYF.

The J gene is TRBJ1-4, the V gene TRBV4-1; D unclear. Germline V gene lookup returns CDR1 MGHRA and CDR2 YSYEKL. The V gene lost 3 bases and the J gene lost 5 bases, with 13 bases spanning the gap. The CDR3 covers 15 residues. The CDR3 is CASSQVVYGNEKLFF. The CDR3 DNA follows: TGCGCCAGCAGCCAGGTTGTTTACGGGAATGAAAAACTGTTTTTT.